Listed below are T cell receptor beta chains from one sample, sequenced in a study of control samples from healthy donors and cancer patients. Profiled with immunoSEQ multiplex PCR; TCRdb holds only in-frame clones, not every one. Of tens of thousands of clones detected, about 90% appear once; the ten largest clones hold 3.5% to 4%. The sequenced sample was blood. The receptors stem from a woman between 50 and 59 years old in good health. CDR3s include the opening cysteine and the closing phenylalanine or tryptophan. The order of the fields is CDR3 length, V gene, CDR3 protein.

13,TRBV12-3/TRBV12-4,CASRRDGTYEQYF
13,TRBV5-1,CASSLARNNEQFF
15,TRBV24-1,CATRTTDKSSYEQYF
14,TRBV7-2,CASSPTVSGNTIYF
13,TRBV5-1,CASSPGTSNEQYF
18,TRBV6-4,CARSRDPPRGLNNSPLHF
14,TRBV7-9,CASSLANPGNGYTF
14,TRBV6-5,CASSPMGTNYGYTF
12,TRBV10-3,CATEDRGPGYTF
15,TRBV18,CASSPQGADYYGYTF
13,TRBV28,CASSSQQGTEAFF
16,TRBV7-3,CASSLNAQANTGELFF
15,TRBV9,CASSVGTSGYNEQFF
15,TRBV5-6,CASSPDFSSGNTIYF
14,TRBV28,CASSTSGGYNEQFF
17,TRBV7-9,CASSDEKLAGGGNEQFF
15,TRBV5-1,CASSQPGLKSNEQFF
16,TRBV4-1,CASSQETGSYKNEQFF
13,TRBV7-2,CASGRSRDTEAFF
16,TRBV4-1,CASSLSGGPNTGELFF
13,TRBV10-2,CASSDPSNSPLHF
14,TRBV19,CASSIRSGNQPQHF
16,TRBV28,CASRAISRGGGNTIYF
12,TRBV7-9,CASGPGRTEAFF
14,TRBV7-8,CASSLGQGAGEQYF
12,TRBV29-1,CSVASGRDTQYF
13,TRBV6-2/TRBV6-3,CASSYSTGAEAFF
15,TRBV3-1/TRBV3-2,CASSQLYRVGYGYTF
14,TRBV7-9,CASSYSGSRDEQFF
14,TRBV28,CASSAGTANTEAFF
14,TRBV6-6,CASSKASSNQPQHF
13,TRBV12-5,CASSTASSYEQYF
11,TRBV4-2,CASSQSQGLSF
17,TRBV7-8,CASRDVEGVSSYNEQFF
14,TRBV3-1/TRBV3-2,CASSQLVPGNTIYF
15,TRBV9,CASSVEEGVYNEQFF
15,TRBV9,CASSVELADYNEQFF
13,TRBV10-3,CAINSPEDYGYTF
15,TRBV19,CASSIQAANTGELFF
16,TRBV3-1/TRBV3-2,CASSGLAGVSLDTQYF
13,TRBV28,CASSEGGGYGYTF